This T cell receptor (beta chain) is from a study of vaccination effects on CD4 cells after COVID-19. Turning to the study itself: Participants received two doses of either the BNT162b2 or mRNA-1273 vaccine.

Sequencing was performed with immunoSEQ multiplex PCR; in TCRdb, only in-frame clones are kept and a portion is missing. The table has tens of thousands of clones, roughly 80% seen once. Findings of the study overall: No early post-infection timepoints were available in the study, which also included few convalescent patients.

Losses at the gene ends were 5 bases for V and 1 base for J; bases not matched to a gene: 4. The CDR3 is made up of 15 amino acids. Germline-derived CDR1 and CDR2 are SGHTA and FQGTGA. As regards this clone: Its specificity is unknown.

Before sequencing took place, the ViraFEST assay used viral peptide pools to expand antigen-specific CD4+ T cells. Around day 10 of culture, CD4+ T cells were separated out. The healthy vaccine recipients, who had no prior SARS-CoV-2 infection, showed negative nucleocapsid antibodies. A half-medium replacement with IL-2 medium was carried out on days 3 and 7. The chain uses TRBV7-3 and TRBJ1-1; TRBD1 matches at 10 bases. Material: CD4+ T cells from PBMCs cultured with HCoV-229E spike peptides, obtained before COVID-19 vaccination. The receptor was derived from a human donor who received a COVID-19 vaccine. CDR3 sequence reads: CASSPDRGRNTEAFF. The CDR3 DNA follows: TGTGCCAGCAGCCCCGACAGGGGGCGGAACACTGAAGCTTTCTTT.